Sequencing of this TCR beta chain was carried out in a study of T cells in Graves' hyperthyroidism and ophthalmopathy. Diagnosis rested on symptoms, serum thyroxine and TRAb, thyroid ultrasound, and orbital computed tomography. Study observations and caveats: Appearing also in blood were most of the thyroid clonotypes expanded above 0.001.

Germline-derived CDR1 and CDR2 are SGDLS and YYNGEE. Trimming removed 0 bases at V and 2 bases at J, with 15 bases between. The CDR3 spans 17 residues. The sample holds a few counts of this clonotype. What it binds is not known. It was RNA transcripts that yielded the amplified TCR beta CDR3 regions. The study used the HTBI primer set for a first-round RT-PCR of the TCR CDR3. TCRdb reprocessed the multiplex PCR reads via MiXCR and lists one record per CDR3 protein. This table has fewer than 650,000 distinct CDR3 sequences, 12% to 15% appearing once. The receptor comes from a woman between 18 and 29 years old with Graves' ophthalmopathy. The gene calls are TRBV9 and TRBJ2-4; D tentatively fits TRBD1 or TRBD2 (5 bases each). Input material: blood. The DNA of the CDR3 is TGTGCCAGCAGCGTAGGTGCAGGGTGGACTTCCAAAAACATTCAGTACTTC. Residues: CASSVGAGWTSKNIQYF.